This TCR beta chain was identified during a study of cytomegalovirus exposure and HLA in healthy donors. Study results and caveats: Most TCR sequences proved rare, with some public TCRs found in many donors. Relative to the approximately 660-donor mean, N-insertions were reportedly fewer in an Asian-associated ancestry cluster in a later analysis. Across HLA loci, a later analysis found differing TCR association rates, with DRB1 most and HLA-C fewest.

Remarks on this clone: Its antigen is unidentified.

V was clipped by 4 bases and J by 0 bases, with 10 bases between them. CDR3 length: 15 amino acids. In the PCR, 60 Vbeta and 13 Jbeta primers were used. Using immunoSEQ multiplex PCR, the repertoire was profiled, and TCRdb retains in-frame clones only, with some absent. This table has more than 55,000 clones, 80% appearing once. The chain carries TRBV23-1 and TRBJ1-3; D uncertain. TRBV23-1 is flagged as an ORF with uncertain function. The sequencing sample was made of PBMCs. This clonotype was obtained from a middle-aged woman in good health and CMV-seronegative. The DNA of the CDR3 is TGCGCCAGCAGTCGAGTGGTACTCTCTGGAAACACCATATATTTT. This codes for CASSRVVLSGNTIYF.